This passage covers 27 T cell receptor beta chains from one sample sequenced in a study of low-dose radiotherapy and immunotherapy resistance in tumors. TCRs were put through around 20 PCR cycles of amplification with Phusion. A constant-region primer and the V-primer adapter served as the primer pair. In TCRdb, the reads were re-called with MiXCR into one record per CDR3 protein. The data contain roughly 50,000 distinct CDR3 sequences, approximately 35% of them singletons. Time point described: after trial treatment. The treatment was: LDRT plus nivolumab, ipilimumab, low-dose cyclophosphamide and aspirin (RACIN trial). The source material was PBMCs, sampled after low-dose radiotherapy plus immunotherapy. The receptors come from a male donor with rectosigmoid adenocarcinoma.

The chain joins TRBV6-2 or TRBV6-3 to TRBJ2-7; TRBD1 aligns across 9 bases. Germline V gene lookup returns CDR1 MNHEY and CDR2 SVGEGT. This CDR3 has 14 amino acids. Trimming removed 6 bases from V and 5 bases from J; junction bases left unmatched: 8. CDR3 nucleotides: TGTGCCAGCAGACAGGGGGCGAGTCGCGACGAGCAGTACTTC. Translation: CASRQGASRDEQYF.

This clonotype has a count of ten or more. This rearrangement joins TRBV5-1 to TRBJ2-1; D unresolved. Looked up from germline, CDR1 is SGHRS and CDR2 is YFSETQ. Deletions cut 2 bases from V and 4 bases from J, with 4 bases between. The CDR3 is 12 residues long. In DNA form, the CDR3 reads TGCGCCAGCAGCTTTGGGTACAATGAGCAGTTCTTC. Protein sequence: CASSFGYNEQFF. Complete variable domain (other parts from reference TRBV5-1 and TRBJ2-1): KAGVTQTPRYLIKTRGQQVTLSCSPISGHRSVSWYQQTPGQGLQFLFEYFSETQRNKGNFPGRFSGRQFSNSRSEMNVSTLELGDSALYLCASSFGYNEQFFGPGTRLTVL.

This clonotype showed up many times. The gene calls are TRBV12-3 or TRBV12-4 and TRBJ1-4, with TRBD1 as a possible D gene (6 bases). The CDR3 length is 14 residues. The germline V and J ends were trimmed by 5 bases and 4 bases, with 11 bases remaining between them. The CDR3 here is CASSRRGSNEKLFF. CDR3 coding DNA: TGTGCCAGCAGTCGCAGGGGAAGTAATGAAAAACTGTTTTTT.

V is TRBV5-1 and J is TRBJ2-3, with no clear D. This CDR3 contains 14 residues. Germline V lookup: CDR1 SGHRS, CDR2 YFSETQ. Between the trimmed V and J ends, which lost 1 base and 0 bases, there was a span of 6 bases. CDR3 protein: CASSLQESTDTQYF. The CDR3 bases are TGCGCCAGCAGCTTGCAGGAGAGCACAGATACGCAGTATTTT.

Concerning this clonotype: A read error likely explains this, since a far larger clone differs by one base. The V gene is TRBV12-3 or TRBV12-4, the J gene TRBJ2-5, with a tentative D call TRBD2 (5 bases). V was trimmed by 3 bases and J by 11 bases, leaving 13 bases between them. There are 12 residues in the CDR3. CDR3 loop: CASSFGNNEQYF. The CDR3, as DNA: TGTGCCAGCAGTTTCGGGAACAATGAGCAGTACTTC.

On this clonotype itself: Sequence at one end of the junction differs from germline and may be a read error. V gene TRBV14 combines with J gene TRBJ2-2; the D gene is possibly TRBD2 (7 bases). Germline lookup yields CDR1 SGHDN and CDR2 FVKESK. The CDR3 length is 16 residues. The CDR3 spells CASNQDALGGPGELFF. DNA of the CDR3: TGTGCCAGCAACCAAGACGCTTTGGGGGGGCCCGGGGAGCTGTTTTTT. Using reference TRBV14 and TRBJ2-2 for the parts outside the CDR3, the full variable domain is EAGVTQFPSHSVIEKGQTVTLRCDPISGHDNLYWYRRVMGKEIKFLLHFVKESKQDESGMPNNRFLAERTGGTYSTLKVQPAELEDSGVYFCASNQDALGGPGELFFGEGSRLTVL.

This clonotype was seen at least ten times. The chain recombines TRBV2 with TRBJ1-5, with a possible D match to TRBD1 (6 bases). CDR1 SNHLY and CDR2 FYNNEI come from the germline V gene. Trimming shortened V by 7 bases and J by 6 bases, and 19 bases separated the two germline ends. The CDR3 contains 15 residues. The CDR3 DNA is TGTGCCAGCAATGGGTTAGGGGGTCAAGGTCAGCCCCAGCATTTT. Its protein is CASNGLGGQGQPQHF.

For this clonotype: A much larger clone is a single base away; this may be a read error. The J gene is TRBJ1-6, the V gene TRBV5-1, with 8 bases identical to TRBD1. The CDR3 is 15 amino acids. Germline trimming cut 0 bases from V and 14 bases from J; bases unmatched to any gene: 10. Germline V gene data show CDR1 as SGHRS and CDR2 as YFSETQ. Here the CDR3 DNA reads TGCGCCAGCAGCTTGGGACAGGGGTTGTTATCATCCCTCCACTTT. Its translation: CASSLGQGLLSSLHF.

This clonotype was counted many times. The chain has TRBV7-9 and TRBJ1-2; 7 bases match TRBD1. The germline gives CDR1 SEHNR, CDR2 FQNEAQ (reference sequence). J gave up 6 bases and V 2 bases, and 6 bases lay outside the gene matches. The CDR3 runs to 14 residues. Written as DNA, the CDR3 is TGTGCCAGCAGCTTAACAGGGGATATCGATGGCTACACCTTC. Translation: CASSLTGDIDGYTF.

In this sample, this clonotype turned up many times. The genes are TRBV19 and TRBJ1-3; D unresolved. V shed 8 bases and J shed 0 bases, with 14 bases lying between them. Germline-derived CDR1 and CDR2 are LNHDA and SQIVND (reference sequence). This CDR3 is built from 15 residues. For the CDR3, the DNA is TGTGCCAGTCACCCCGGCGGGTTCTCTGGAAACACCATATATTTT. It specifies CASHPGGFSGNTIYF.

This clonotype showed up many times. This sequence joins TRBV6-8 and TRBJ1-1; perhaps TRBD1 as D (5 bases). The CDR3 covers 15 residues. CDR1 and CDR2 (germline): MNHGY, SAAAGT. Trimming left V 7 bases short and J 1 base short, with 16 bases between. CDR3 protein: CASTYQLGGNTEAFF. In DNA form, the CDR3 reads TGTGCCAGCACCTACCAACTGGGGGGGAACACTGAAGCTTTCTTT.

The chain combines TRBV26 with TRBJ2-7; the DNA was not used to check the table's D call, TRBD1. TRBV26 is flagged as a pseudogene. The CDR3 is 15 residues long. The CDR3 bases are TGTGCCAGCCTAGGGTTGCGGGGCCGAGGTTATGAGCAGTACTTC. Encoded protein: CASLGLRGRGYEQYF.

This clonotype was detected a few times. This chain joins TRBV28 and TRBJ2-1; D ambiguous. Trimming pared 6 bases from V and 2 bases from J, leaving 5 bases between. The CDR3 is 12 amino acids. Germline CDR1 reads MDHEN; CDR2 reads SYDVKM. DNA for the CDR3: TGTGCCAGCAGGGAGACCTACAATGAGCAGTTCTTC. As protein: CASRETYNEQFF.

This clonotype has ten or more counts. The J gene is TRBJ2-5, the V gene TRBV15, with 7 positions matching TRBD2. Germline assignment: CDR1 LNHNV and CDR2 YYDKDF (reference sequence). The CDR3 extends over 14 amino acids. Losses at the gene ends were 3 bases for V and 7 bases for J; bases not matched to a gene: 8. Here the CDR3 reads CATSSYGGGLTQYF. Here the CDR3 DNA reads TGTGCCACCAGCAGCTATGGGGGGGGATTGACCCAGTACTTC.

This clonotype was counted many times. The J gene is TRBJ2-3, the V gene TRBV5-1; D gene uncertain. Per germline, CDR1 SGHRS and CDR2 YFSETQ. The length of the CDR3 is 14 residues. Trimming removed 0 bases from V and 5 bases from J, with 10 bases in between. CDR3 protein: CASSLGNMRDTQYF. The CDR3, as DNA: TGCGCCAGCAGCTTGGGGAATATGAGAGATACGCAGTATTTT.

The chain carries TRBV11-3 and TRBJ2-7; D possibly uses TRBD1 or TRBD2 (6 bases each). CDR1 and CDR2 from the germline V gene are SGHNT and YENEEA. The CDR3 totals 14 residues. V was cut by 5 bases and J by 3 bases, with 14 bases left in between. CDR3 nucleotides: TGTGCCAGCAGCCAAGAAGGGGGGAACTACGAGCAGTACTTC. Protein product: CASSQEGGNYEQYF.

The chain has TRBV28 and TRBJ1-5; no clear D gene. V was shortened by 6 bases and J by 5 bases, with 8 bases between the two germline ends. Germline V gives CDR1 MDHEN, CDR2 SYDVKM. The CDR3 runs 12 residues. The CDR3 loop is CASSPPHQPQHF. In nucleotides, the CDR3 is TGTGCCAGCAGCCCCCCGCATCAGCCCCAGCATTTT.

There are many counts of this clonotype. The chain employs TRBV5-1 and TRBJ2-7; tentatively, D is TRBD1 (6 bases). The CDR3 contains 15 residues. Trimming stripped 0 bases from V and 0 bases from J, with 10 bases between. Germline V lookup: CDR1 SGHRS, CDR2 YFSETQ. CDR3 sequence (DNA): TGCGCCAGCAGCTTGGAGACAGGCTACTCCTACGAGCAGTACTTC. It codes for CASSLETGYSYEQYF.

This clonotype was observed many times. This chain joins TRBV2 and TRBJ1-4; no clear D. V shed 6 bases and J shed 7 bases, with 18 bases lying between them. CDR1 and CDR2 (germline): SNHLY, FYNNEI. This CDR3 has 15 amino acids. CDR3 in amino acids: CASRKNGPLTEKLFF. The CDR3 DNA reads TGTGCCAGCAGAAAGAACGGGCCCTTAACTGAAAAACTGTTTTTT.

The sample holds many counts of this clonotype. The genes are TRBV2 and TRBJ1-5; D uncertain. V lost 8 bases and J lost 2, with 13 bases in between. The germline gives CDR1 SNHLY, CDR2 FYNNEI. The CDR3 is 14 residues long. In nucleotides, the CDR3 is TGTGCCAGCGGACGCCAGGAGGGCAATCAGCCCCAGCATTTT. Amino acid sequence: CASGRQEGNQPQHF. Looking up the rest from reference TRBV2 and TRBJ1-5 gives the full variable domain: EPEVTQTPSHQVTQMGQEVILRCVPISNHLYFYWYRQILGQKVEFLVSFYNNEISEKSEIFDDQFSVERPDGSNFTLKIRSTKLEDSAMYFCASGRQEGNQPQHFGDGTRLSIL.

This clonotype was picked up a small number of times. This rearrangement joins TRBV9 to TRBJ2-3; 8 nucleotides agree with TRBD2. Germline-derived CDR1 and CDR2 are SGDLS and YYNGEE. The ends lost 0 bases at V and 4 bases at J; junction bases unmatched: 4. CDR3 length equals 15 residues. The CDR3: CASSVAGGPPDTQYF. CDR3 DNA: TGTGCCAGCAGCGTAGCGGGGGGGCCCCCAGATACGCAGTATTTT.

This clonotype was counted many times. The chain employs TRBV7-2 and TRBJ2-1; 7 positions agree with TRBD2. Trimming at V came to 5 bases and at J to 8 bases, leaving 12 bases not matched to a gene. Per the germline V gene, CDR1 is SGHTA and CDR2 is FQGNSA. CDR3 length equals 15 residues. CDR3 in amino acids: CASSPSGGRRDEQFF. CDR3 coding DNA: TGTGCCAGCAGCCCATCGGGAGGACGGCGCGATGAGCAGTTCTTC.

This sequence joins TRBV24-1 and TRBJ2-2; 11 bases are shared with TRBD1. Germline assignment: CDR1 KGHDR and CDR2 SFDVKD. Germline trimming cut 5 bases from V and 5 bases from J; bases unmatched to any gene: 9. The CDR3 runs to 17 residues. The CDR3 here is CATSGSPGQGGTGELFF. In nucleotides, the CDR3 is TGTGCCACCAGTGGTTCCCCGGGACAGGGGGGGACCGGGGAGCTGTTTTTT.

The table lists this clonotype with many counts. This chain uses TRBV7-2 with TRBJ2-1; 11 bases align to TRBD2. V trimming: 6 bases; J trimming: 6 bases; junction bases outside the gene matches: 10. The germline V gene has CDR1 SGHTA and CDR2 FQGNSA. This CDR3 has 16 residues. CDR3 sequence reads: CASSFFPGTSGNEQFF. In DNA form, the CDR3 reads TGTGCCAGCAGTTTTTTTCCCGGGACTAGCGGCAATGAGCAGTTCTTC. The variable domain in full, completed from reference TRBV7-2 and TRBJ2-1, reads GAGVSQSPSNKVTEKGKDVELRCDPISGHTALYWYRQSLGQGLEFLIYFQGNSAPDKSGLPSDRFSAERTGGSVSTLTIQRTQQEDSAVYLCASSFFPGTSGNEQFFGPGTRLTVL.

This clonotype has just a few counts. The CDR3 region has the DNA TGTGCCAGCACCGGTGGTAGCGGGAGGGGAGGAGAGACCCAGTACTTC. Protein sequence: CASTGGSGRGGETQYF. The V and J genes are TRBV2 and TRBJ2-5, with TRBD2 matching 11 bases. After removal of 7 bases from V and 4 bases from J, the junction contained 11 bases not matched to a gene. Germline assignment: CDR1 SNHLY and CDR2 FYNNEI. The CDR3 extends over 16 amino acids.

On this clonotype: A read error likely explains this, since a far larger clone differs by one base. The chain uses TRBV18 and TRBJ2-7, with 7 nucleotides matching TRBD1. The CDR3 sequence is 16 residues long. The junction had 16 bases not matched to a gene; V was cut back by 4 bases and J by 7 bases. Per germline, CDR1 KGHSH and CDR2 LQKENI. The CDR3 DNA reads TGTGCCAGCTCACTGTTAGAGGGTAGGACAGGACGAGAGCAGTACTTC. It is translated as CASSLLEGRTGREQYF.

This clonotype was detected many times. This chain uses TRBV20-1 with TRBJ2-1, with 14 bases lining up with TRBD2. CDR1 is DFQATT and CDR2 is SNEGSKA in the germline V gene (reference sequence). V shed 5 bases and J 2 bases; nucleotides not matched to a gene: 8. The CDR3 sequence is 17 residues long. CDR3 DNA sequence: TGCAGTGCTCAGCCCCGACTAGCGGGAGGGCCCTACAATGAGCAGTTCTTC. Its protein product is CSAQPRLAGGPYNEQFF.